Listed below are T cell receptor beta chains from one sample, sequenced in a study of T cells in tuberculosis. Some clones are missing from TCRdb's copy, which holds only in-frame ones; the method was immunoSEQ multiplex PCR. The sample records about 30,000 clones, around 87% being singletons. The sequencing input was PBMCs. The origin of the receptors is a donor between 10 and 29 years old with latent tuberculosis or without tuberculosis infection. Each CDR3 is given without its conserved first and last residue.

>TRBV9|TRBJ2-2
ASSGERGHSSGELF
>TRBV6-1|TRBJ1-5
ASSVSGQPQH
>TRBV11-2|TRBJ2-7
ASSNSYEQY
>TRBV4-3|TRBJ1-1
ASSPSTGVDTEAF
>TRBV28|TRBJ2-5
ASSLWGQGVETQY
>TRBV19|TRBJ2-1
ASSIVTSGGEQF
>TRBV10-3|TRBJ2-3
AISERRAGDTQY
>TRBV5-1|TRBJ1-5
ASSQGAGQPQH
>TRBV6-4|TRBJ1-2
ASSDSDRGYGYT
>TRBV20-1|TRBJ2-1
SAPRGYEQF